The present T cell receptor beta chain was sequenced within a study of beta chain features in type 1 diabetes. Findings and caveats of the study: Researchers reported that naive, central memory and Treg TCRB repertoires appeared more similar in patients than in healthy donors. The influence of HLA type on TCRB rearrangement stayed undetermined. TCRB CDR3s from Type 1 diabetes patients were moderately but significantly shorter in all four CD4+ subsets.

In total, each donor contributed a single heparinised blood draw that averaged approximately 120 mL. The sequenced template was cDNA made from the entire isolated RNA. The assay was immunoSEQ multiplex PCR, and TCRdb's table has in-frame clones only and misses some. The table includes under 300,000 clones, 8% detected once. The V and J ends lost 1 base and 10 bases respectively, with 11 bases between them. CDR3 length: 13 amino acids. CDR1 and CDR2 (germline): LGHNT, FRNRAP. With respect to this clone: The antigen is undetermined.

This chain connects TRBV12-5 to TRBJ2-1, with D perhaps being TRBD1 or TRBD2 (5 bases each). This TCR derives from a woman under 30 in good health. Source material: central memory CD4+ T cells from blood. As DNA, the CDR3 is TGTGCTAGTGGTTTGGGAGGGACCACGGAGCAGTTCTTC. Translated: CASGLGGTTEQFF.